This TCR beta chain stems from a study of PD-1 blockade in classical Hodgkin lymphoma. Assay: immunoSEQ multiplex PCR; the TCRdb copy retains only in-frame clones and omits some. The repertoire includes around 20,000 clones, about 82% of them detected once, and roughly 16% sits in the top ten. This clone is categorized as medium-sized. Its specificity is unknown. General observations from the study: CD4+ TCR diversity, unlike CD8+, rose significantly by C4D1. Those patients who began receiving nivolumab less than 1 year after ASCT had lower diversity, and they were excluded.

Relapse was seen in all patients after autologous stem cell transplantation, and brentuximab vedotin exposure was variable. Sequenced material: peripheral blood mononuclear cells (PBMCs), taken before the second cycle of nivolumab. This TCR derives from a human donor with classical Hodgkin lymphoma.

The CDR3 nucleotides read TGTGCCAGCAGCAAAGCGGCGGGGGAAGAGCAGTACGTC. It specifies CASSKAAGEEQYV. J is TRBJ2-7 and V is TRBV21-1; the table gives TRBD2 as D, unverified against the DNA. TRBV21-1 is a recognized pseudogene. The CDR3 covers 13 residues.